This TCR beta chain originates from a study of tumor-infiltrating lymphocytes in primary liver carcinoma. Across the whole study: Samples gave roughly 3.5 to 8 million productive TCRbeta reads, similar across tissue types. Whole-study results and caveats: Against blood, tumors held a significantly higher top-250-clone fraction (p = 0.039). Lower overlap was observed for tumor-adjacent and tumor-blood pairs relative to tumor region pairs.

Both RNA and DNA were isolated together from about 20-30 mg of bulk tissue that had not been sorted. Germline V gene data show CDR1 as WSHSY and CDR2 as SAAADI. This CDR3 region has 14 residues. As for this clonotype: Its antigen is currently unknown. A read error may account for a junction end that differs from germline.

Starting from 500 ng of total RNA, TCR beta cDNA was produced with a primer in the constant region. Generation of the TCR beta libraries relied on three nested multiplex PCR rounds using slightly modified ARM-PCR. Amplification in the first two PCR rounds was performed using TRBV1-TRBV30 forward primers and a C-beta reverse primer for approximately 10 cycles each. MiXCR, applied by TCRdb to the multiplex PCR reads, yields one record per CDR3 protein. The sample consists of 150,000 to 200,000 distinct CDR3 sequences, about 82% of them appearing once. The origin of this receptor is a man aged 35 to 55 with primary liver carcinoma and hepatitis B virus infection. This chain links TRBV10-2 with TRBJ2-7, with D unclear. Sequencing was done on a sample of tumor tissue from primary liver carcinoma. In DNA form, the CDR3 reads TGCGCCACATACACGACATGGGGTACCTATGAGCAGTACTTC. The encoded protein is CATYTTWGTYEQYF.